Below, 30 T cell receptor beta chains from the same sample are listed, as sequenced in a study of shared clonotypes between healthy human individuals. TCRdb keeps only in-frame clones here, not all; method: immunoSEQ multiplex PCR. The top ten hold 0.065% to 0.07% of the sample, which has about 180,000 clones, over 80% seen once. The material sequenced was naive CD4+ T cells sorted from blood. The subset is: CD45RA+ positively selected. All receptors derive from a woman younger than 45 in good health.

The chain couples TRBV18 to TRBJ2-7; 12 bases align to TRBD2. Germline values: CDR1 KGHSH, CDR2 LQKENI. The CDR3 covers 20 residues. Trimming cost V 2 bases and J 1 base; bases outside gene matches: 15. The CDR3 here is CASSPVVPASGRGGSYEQYF. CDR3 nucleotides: TGTGCCAGCTCACCAGTTGTCCCGGCTAGCGGGAGGGGAGGGTCCTACGAGCAGTACTTC.

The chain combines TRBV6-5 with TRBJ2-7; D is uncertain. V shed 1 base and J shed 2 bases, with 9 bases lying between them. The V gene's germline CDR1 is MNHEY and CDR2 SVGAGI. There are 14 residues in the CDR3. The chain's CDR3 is CASSYYSTPYEQYF. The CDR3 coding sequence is TGTGCCAGCAGTTACTACAGCACGCCCTACGAGCAGTACTTC.

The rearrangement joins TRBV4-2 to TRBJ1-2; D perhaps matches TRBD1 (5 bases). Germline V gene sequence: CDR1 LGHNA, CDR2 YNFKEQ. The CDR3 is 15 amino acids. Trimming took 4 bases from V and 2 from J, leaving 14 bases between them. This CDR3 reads CASSPPGRLNYGYTF. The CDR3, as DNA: TGTGCCAGCAGCCCTCCGGGACGGTTAAACTATGGCTACACCTTC.

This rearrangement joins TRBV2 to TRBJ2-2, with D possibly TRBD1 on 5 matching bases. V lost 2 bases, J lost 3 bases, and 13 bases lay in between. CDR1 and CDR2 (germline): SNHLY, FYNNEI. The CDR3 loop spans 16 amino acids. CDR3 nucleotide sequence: TGTGCCAGCAGTGAAAGACAGCTAGGGGACACCGGGGAGCTGTTTTTT. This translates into CASSERQLGDTGELFF. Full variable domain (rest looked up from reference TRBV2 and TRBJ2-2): EPEVTQTPSHQVTQMGQEVILRCVPISNHLYFYWYRQILGQKVEFLVSFYNNEISEKSEIFDDQFSVERPDGSNFTLKIRSTKLEDSAMYFCASSERQLGDTGELFFGEGSRLTVL.

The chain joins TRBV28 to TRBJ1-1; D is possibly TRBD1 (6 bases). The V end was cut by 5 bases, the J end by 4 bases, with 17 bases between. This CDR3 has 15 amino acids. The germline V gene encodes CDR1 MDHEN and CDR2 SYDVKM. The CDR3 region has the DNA TGTGCCAGCAGTCGCAGGGTCAACAGGGTCACTGAAGCTTTCTTT. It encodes CASSRRVNRVTEAFF. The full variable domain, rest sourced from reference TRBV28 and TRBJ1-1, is DVKVTQSSRYLVKRTGEKVFLECVQDMDHENMFWYRQDPGLGLRLIYFSYDVKMKEKGDIPEGYSVSREKKERFSLILESASTNQTSMYLCASSRRVNRVTEAFFGQGTRLTVV.

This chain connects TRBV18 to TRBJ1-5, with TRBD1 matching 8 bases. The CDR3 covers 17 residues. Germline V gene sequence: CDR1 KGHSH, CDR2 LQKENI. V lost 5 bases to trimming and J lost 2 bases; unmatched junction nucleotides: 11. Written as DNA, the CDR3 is TGTGCCAGCTCAGAAGGACAGGGCCGAAGGGGCAATCAGCCCCAGCATTTT. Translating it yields CASSEGQGRRGNQPQHF.

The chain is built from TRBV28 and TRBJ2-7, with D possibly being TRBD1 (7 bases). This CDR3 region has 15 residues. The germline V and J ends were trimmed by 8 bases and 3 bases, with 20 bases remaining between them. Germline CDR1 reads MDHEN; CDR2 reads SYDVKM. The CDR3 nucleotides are TGTGCCAGCCTCTCCGGTCAGGGGGGAGGCTACGAGCAGTACTTC. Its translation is CASLSGQGGGYEQYF.

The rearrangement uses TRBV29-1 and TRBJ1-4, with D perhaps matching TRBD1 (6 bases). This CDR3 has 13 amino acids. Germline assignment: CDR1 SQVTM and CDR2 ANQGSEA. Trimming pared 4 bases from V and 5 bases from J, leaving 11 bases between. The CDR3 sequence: CSVGRGKNEKLFF. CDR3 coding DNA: TGCAGCGTTGGAAGGGGGAAGAATGAAAAACTGTTTTTT. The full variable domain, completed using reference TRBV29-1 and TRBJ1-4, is SAVISQKPSRDICQRGTSLTIQCQVDSQVTMMFWYRQQPGQSLTLIATANQGSEATYESGFVIDKFPISRPNLTFSTLTVSNMSPEDSSIYLCSVGRGKNEKLFFGSGTQLSVL.

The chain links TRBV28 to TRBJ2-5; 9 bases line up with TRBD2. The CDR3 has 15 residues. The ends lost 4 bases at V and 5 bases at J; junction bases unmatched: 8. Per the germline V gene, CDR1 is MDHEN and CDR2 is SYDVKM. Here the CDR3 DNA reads TGTGCCAGCAGTTCCGATAGCGGGAGAGGTGAGACCCAGTACTTC. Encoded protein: CASSSDSGRGETQYF.

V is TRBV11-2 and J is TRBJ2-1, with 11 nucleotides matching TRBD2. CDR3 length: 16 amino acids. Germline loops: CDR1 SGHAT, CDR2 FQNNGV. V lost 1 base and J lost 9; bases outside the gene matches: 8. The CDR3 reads CASSLASGRIIGEQFF. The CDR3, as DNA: TGTGCCAGCAGCTTAGCTAGCGGGAGGATCATTGGTGAGCAGTTCTTC.

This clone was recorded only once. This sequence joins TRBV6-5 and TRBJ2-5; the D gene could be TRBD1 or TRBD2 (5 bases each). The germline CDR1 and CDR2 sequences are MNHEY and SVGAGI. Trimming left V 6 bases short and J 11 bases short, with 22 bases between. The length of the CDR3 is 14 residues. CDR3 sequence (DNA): TGTGCCAGCAGAGCCCTAATCCGGGACGCAGAGCAGTACTTC. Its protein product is CASRALIRDAEQYF.

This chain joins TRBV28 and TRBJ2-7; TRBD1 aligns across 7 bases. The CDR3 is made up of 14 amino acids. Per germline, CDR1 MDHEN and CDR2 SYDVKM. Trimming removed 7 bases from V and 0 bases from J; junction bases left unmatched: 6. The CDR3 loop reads CASIRGPSSYEQYF. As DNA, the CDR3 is TGTGCCAGCATAAGGGGGCCAAGCTCCTACGAGCAGTACTTC.

The CDR3 DNA sequence: TGTGCCAGCAGTTTATTGGGGGATTCCTACGAGCAGTACTTC. Encoded protein: CASSLLGDSYEQYF. This chain uses TRBV27 with TRBJ2-7; the D call may be TRBD1 or TRBD2 (5 bases each). The V end was cut by 1 base, the J end by 1 base, with 8 bases between. The length of the CDR3 is 14 residues. Germline CDR1 and CDR2: MNHEY and SMNVEV (reference sequence).

In nucleotides, the CDR3 is TGTGCCAGCAGAGTCCCAGCTAGGGGTAGCAATCAGCCCCAGCATTTT. Translating it yields CASRVPARGSNQPQHF. The chain employs TRBV28 and TRBJ1-5; tentative D call: TRBD1 (5 bases). Germline CDR1 MDHEN, CDR2 SYDVKM. The CDR3 length is 16 residues. Trimming stripped 6 bases from V and 0 bases from J, with 15 bases between.

CDR3 sequence: CASSLMGQGLNEQYF. The CDR3 bases are TGTGCCAGCAGTTTAATGGGACAGGGTCTTAACGAGCAGTACTTC. This chain joins TRBV28 and TRBJ2-5; TRBD1 matches 9 bases. The J call may be mistaken, given a closer DNA end match to TRBJ2-7. Germline CDR1 is MDHEN and CDR2 is SYDVKM. This CDR3 has 15 amino acids.

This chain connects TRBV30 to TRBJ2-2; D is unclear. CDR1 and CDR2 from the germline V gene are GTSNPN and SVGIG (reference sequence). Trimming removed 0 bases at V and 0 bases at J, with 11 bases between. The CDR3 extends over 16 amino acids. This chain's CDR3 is CAWSVHGRPNTGELFF. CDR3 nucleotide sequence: TGTGCCTGGAGTGTACATGGCAGGCCGAACACCGGGGAGCTGTTTTTT.

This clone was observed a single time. The CDR3: CASSQGFLAGAYEQYF. The CDR3 DNA sequence: TGCGCCAGCAGCCAAGGTTTTCTAGCGGGGGCCTACGAGCAGTACTTC. The chain recombines TRBV4-1 with TRBJ2-5; 10 bases align to TRBD2. The end of the DNA is better explained by TRBJ2-7, so the J call may be wrong. CDR3 length equals 16 residues. CDR1 is MGHRA and CDR2 is YSYEKL in the germline V gene.

The CDR3 DNA follows: TGTGCCAGCAGTACTAGCGGGAGGGCTAGGACAGATACGCAGTATTTT. Amino acids: CASSTSGRARTDTQYF. The chain couples TRBV28 to TRBJ2-3; 13 bases align to TRBD2. The V gene end was trimmed by 5 bases and the J gene end by 3 bases; junction bases not matched to a gene: 5. Germline-derived CDR1 and CDR2 are MDHEN and SYDVKM. The CDR3 is 16 residues long.

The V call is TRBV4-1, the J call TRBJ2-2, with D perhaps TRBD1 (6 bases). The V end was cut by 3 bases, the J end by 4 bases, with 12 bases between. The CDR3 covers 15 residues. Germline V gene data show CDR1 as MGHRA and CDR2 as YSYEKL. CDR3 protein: CASSHLGAVTGELFF. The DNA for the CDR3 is TGCGCCAGCAGCCACCTGGGGGCGGTCACCGGGGAGCTGTTTTTT.

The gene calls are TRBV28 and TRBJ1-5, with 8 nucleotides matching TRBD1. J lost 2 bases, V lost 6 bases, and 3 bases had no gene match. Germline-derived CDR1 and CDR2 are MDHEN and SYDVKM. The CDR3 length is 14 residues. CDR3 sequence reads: CASSLTGGNQPQHF. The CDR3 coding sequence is TGTGCCAGCAGCCTGACAGGGGGCAATCAGCCCCAGCATTTT.

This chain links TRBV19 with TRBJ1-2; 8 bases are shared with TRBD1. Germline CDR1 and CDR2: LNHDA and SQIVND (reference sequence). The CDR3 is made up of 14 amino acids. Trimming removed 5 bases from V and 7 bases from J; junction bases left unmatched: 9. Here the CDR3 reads CASSFVTGGSGYTF. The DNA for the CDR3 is TGTGCCAGTAGTTTCGTCACAGGGGGTAGTGGCTACACCTTC.

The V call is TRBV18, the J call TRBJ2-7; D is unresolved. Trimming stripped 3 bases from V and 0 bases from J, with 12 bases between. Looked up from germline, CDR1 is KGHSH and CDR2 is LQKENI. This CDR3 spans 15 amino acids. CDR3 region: CASSPQVAVSYEQYF. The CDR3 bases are TGTGCCAGCTCACCTCAAGTTGCGGTCTCCTACGAGCAGTACTTC.

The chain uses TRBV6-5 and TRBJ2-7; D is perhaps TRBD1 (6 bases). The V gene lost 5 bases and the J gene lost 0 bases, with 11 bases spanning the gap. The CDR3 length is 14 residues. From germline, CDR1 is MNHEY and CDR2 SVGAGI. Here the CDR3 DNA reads TGTGCCAGCAGTGCCCAGGACAGCTCCTACGAGCAGTACTTC. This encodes CASSAQDSSYEQYF.

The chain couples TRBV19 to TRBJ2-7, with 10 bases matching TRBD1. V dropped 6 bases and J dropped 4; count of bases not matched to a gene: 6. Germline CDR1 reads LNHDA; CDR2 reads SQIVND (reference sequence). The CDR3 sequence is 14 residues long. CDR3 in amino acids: CASSKGTGEYEQYF. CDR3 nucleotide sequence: TGTGCCAGTAGCAAGGGGACAGGGGAGTACGAGCAGTACTTC.

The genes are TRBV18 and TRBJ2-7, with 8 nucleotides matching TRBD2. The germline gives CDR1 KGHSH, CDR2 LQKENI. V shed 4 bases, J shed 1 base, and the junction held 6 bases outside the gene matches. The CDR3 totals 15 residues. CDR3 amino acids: CASSQAGGRSYEQYF. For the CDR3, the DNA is TGTGCCAGCTCACAGGCGGGAGGAAGGTCCTACGAGCAGTACTTC.

As DNA, the CDR3 is TGTGCCAGCAGGCAAACAGGGGGCTCTTTCTACGAGCAGTACTTC. Translation: CASRQTGGSFYEQYF. The chain employs TRBV28 and TRBJ2-7; 9 bases line up with TRBD1. Germline trimming cut 6 bases from V and 3 bases from J; bases unmatched to any gene: 9. In germline, CDR1 is MDHEN, CDR2 SYDVKM. CDR3 size: 15 residues.

The chain's CDR3 is CASSLQERAPYEQYF. The CDR3 nucleotides are TGCGCCAGCAGCCTACAGGAGCGGGCCCCCTACGAGCAGTACTTC. V is TRBV5-1 and J is TRBJ2-7; D is possibly TRBD2 (6 bases). V was clipped by 4 bases and J by 2 bases, with 16 bases between them. CDR1 is SGHRS, CDR2 YFSETQ, per germline. The CDR3 runs to 15 residues. Complete variable domain (other parts from reference TRBV5-1 and TRBJ2-7): KAGVTQTPRYLIKTRGQQVTLSCSPISGHRSVSWYQQTPGQGLQFLFEYFSETQRNKGNFPGRFSGRQFSNSRSEMNVSTLELGDSALYLCASSLQERAPYEQYFGPGTRLTVT.

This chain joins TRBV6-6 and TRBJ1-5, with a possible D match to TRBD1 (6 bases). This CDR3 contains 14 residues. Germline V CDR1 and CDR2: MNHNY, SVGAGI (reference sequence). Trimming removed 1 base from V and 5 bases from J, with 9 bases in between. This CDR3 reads CASSYWDKDQPQHF. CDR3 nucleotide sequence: TGTGCCAGCAGTTACTGGGACAAAGATCAGCCCCAGCATTTT.

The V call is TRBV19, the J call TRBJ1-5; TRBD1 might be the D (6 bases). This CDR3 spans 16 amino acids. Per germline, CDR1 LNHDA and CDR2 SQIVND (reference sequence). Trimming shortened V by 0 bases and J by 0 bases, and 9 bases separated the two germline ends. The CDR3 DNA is TGTGCCAGTAGTATAGATACAGGGTTTAGCAATCAGCCCCAGCATTTT. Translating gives CASSIDTGFSNQPQHF.

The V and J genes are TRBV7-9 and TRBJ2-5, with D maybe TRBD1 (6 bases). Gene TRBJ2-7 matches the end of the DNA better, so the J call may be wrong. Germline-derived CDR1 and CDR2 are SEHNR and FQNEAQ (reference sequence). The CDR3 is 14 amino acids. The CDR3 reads CASSLESRGDEQYF. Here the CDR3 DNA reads TGTGCCAGCAGCTTAGAAAGCAGGGGCGACGAGCAGTACTTC.